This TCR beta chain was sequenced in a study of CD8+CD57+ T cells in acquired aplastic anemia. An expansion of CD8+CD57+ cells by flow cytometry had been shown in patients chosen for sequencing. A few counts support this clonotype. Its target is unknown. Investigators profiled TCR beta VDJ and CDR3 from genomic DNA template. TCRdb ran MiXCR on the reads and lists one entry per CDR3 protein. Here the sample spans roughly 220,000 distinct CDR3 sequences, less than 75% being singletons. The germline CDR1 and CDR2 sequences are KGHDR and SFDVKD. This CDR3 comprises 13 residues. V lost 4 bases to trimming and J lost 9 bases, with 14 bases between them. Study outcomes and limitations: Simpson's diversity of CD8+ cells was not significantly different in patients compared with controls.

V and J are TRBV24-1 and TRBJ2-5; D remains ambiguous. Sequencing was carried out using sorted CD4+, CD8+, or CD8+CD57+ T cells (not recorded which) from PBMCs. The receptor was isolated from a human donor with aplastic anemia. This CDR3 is CATSDEDRQAQYF. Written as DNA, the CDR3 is TGTGCCACCAGTGACGAGGACCGCCAGGCCCAGTACTTC.